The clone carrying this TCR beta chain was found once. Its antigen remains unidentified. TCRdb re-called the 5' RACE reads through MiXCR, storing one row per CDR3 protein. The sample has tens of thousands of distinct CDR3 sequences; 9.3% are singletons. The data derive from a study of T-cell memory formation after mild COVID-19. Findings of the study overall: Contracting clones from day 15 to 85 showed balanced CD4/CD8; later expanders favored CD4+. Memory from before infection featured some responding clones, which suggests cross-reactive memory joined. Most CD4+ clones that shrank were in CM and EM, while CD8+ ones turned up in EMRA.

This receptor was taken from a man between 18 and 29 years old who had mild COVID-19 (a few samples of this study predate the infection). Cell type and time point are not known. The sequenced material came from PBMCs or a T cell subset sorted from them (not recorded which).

The CDR3 region is CASSLAAPSSYNEQFF. Here the CDR3 DNA reads TGTGCCAGCAGCTTGGCAGCGCCAAGCTCCTACAATGAGCAGTTCTTC. This chain links TRBV5-4 with TRBJ2-1; D remains ambiguous. V was cut by 0 bases and J by 0 bases, with 10 bases left in between. The germline CDR1 and CDR2 sequences are SGHNT and YYREEE (reference sequence). The CDR3 totals 16 residues.